A single sample gave rise to the 6 T cell receptor beta chains below, sequenced in a study of T-cell reconstitution after alpha-beta-depleted transplantation in children. During its preparation, the TCRbeta library received unique molecular identifiers. One entry per CDR3 protein results from TCRdb running MiXCR on the PCR reads. The table records 190,000 or so distinct CDR3 sequences, 6.3% of them present only once. Sequenced here: PBMCs, sampled before TCRalphabeta/CD19-depleted stem cell transplant. The receptors were sampled from a girl under two years old with combined immunodeficiency, due to receive a stem cell transplant.

This clonotype was counted a few times. The chain couples TRBV29-1 to TRBJ2-7, with TRBD2 matching over 7 bases. Germline assignment: CDR1 SQVTM and CDR2 ANQGSEA. CDR3 length: 13 residues. The V gene end was trimmed by 7 bases and the J gene end by 0 bases; junction bases not matched to a gene: 6. The CDR3 loop is CSAKAGTSYEQYF. The CDR3 coding sequence is TGCAGCGCAAAAGCGGGAACCTCCTACGAGCAGTACTTC.

This clonotype was recorded many times. Here the CDR3 DNA reads TGTGCCAGTCTCCCCCCTCCTAGCGGGAGGGTCTACGAGCAGTACTTC. Translating gives CASLPPPSGRVYEQYF. This rearrangement joins TRBV28 to TRBJ2-7; TRBD2 matches at 12 bases. V lost 9 bases, J lost 3 bases, and 12 bases stayed unmatched. The CDR3 runs 16 residues. Germline lookup yields CDR1 MDHEN and CDR2 SYDVKM. The full variable domain, in which reference TRBV28 and TRBJ2-7 provide the parts outside the CDR3, is DVKVTQSSRYLVKRTGEKVFLECVQDMDHENMFWYRQDPGLGLRLIYFSYDVKMKEKGDIPEGYSVSREKKERFSLILESASTNQTSMYLCASLPPPSGRVYEQYFGPGTRLTVT.

This clonotype was found many times. This rearrangement joins TRBV7-3 to TRBJ2-1; 9 positions agree with TRBD1. Germline trimming cut 2 bases from V and 4 bases from J; bases unmatched to any gene: 12. Germline values: CDR1 SGHTA, CDR2 FQGTGA. The CDR3 has 18 residues. The CDR3 DNA is TGTGCCAGCAGCTTATTACCCCCGGGACAGGGAGCTTACAATGAGCAGTTCTTC. This encodes CASSLLPPGQGAYNEQFF.

The J gene is TRBJ2-4, the V gene TRBV3-1; 11 bases align to TRBD2. The CDR3 runs 18 residues. The germline V gene encodes CDR1 LGHDT and CDR2 YNNKEL (reference sequence). After removal of 10 bases from V and 0 bases from J, the junction contained 14 bases not matched to a gene. The CDR3 DNA reads TGTGCCATCAGTTTTTTGACTAGCGGGGTCCTAGCCAAAAACATTCAGTACTTC. This gives the protein CAISFLTSGVLAKNIQYF.

This clonotype has a count of ten or more. This chain joins TRBV5-5 and TRBJ2-7; D unresolved. This CDR3 is built from 13 residues. CDR1 is SGHKS, CDR2 YYEKEE, per germline (reference sequence). V lost 2 bases and J lost 3, with 9 bases in between. CDR3: CASSLIYLYEQYF. In DNA, the CDR3 is TGTGCCAGCAGCTTAATATATCTCTACGAGCAGTACTTC.

This clonotype appeared many times. CDR3 amino acids: CSARARDRGWSSPLHF. CDR3 sequence (DNA): TGCAGTGCTAGAGCCCGGGACAGGGGATGGAGTTCACCCCTCCACTTT. The gene calls are TRBV20-1 and TRBJ1-6; 10 bases fit TRBD1. Trimming at V came to 1 base and at J to 9 bases, leaving 9 bases not matched to a gene. Germline CDR1 is DFQATT and CDR2 is SNEGSKA (reference sequence). The CDR3 sequence is 16 residues long.